This entry concerns a single T cell receptor beta chain. Its specificity is unknown. Other DNA sequences of this sample code for an identical CDR3. The data originate from a study of cytomegalovirus exposure and HLA in healthy donors. Overall study findings and caveats: Listed as cytomegalovirus-associated were 164 TCR beta chains. What a later analysis reportedly showed was that an Asian-associated ancestry cluster had fewer N-insertions than the approximately 720-donor mean.

CDR3 size: 13 residues. Trimming took 0 bases from V and 4 from J, leaving 10 bases between them. Germline lookup yields CDR1 GTSNPN and CDR2 SVGIG (reference sequence). 13 Jbeta primers and 60 Vbeta primers were used for the PCR. Clones were sequenced by immunoSEQ multiplex PCR, and TCRdb holds only the in-frame ones, with some missing. The repertoire consists of approximately 110,000 clones, with roughly 78% occurring once and the leading ten covering approximately 3%. The source is a woman between 40 and 50 years old in good health and CMV-seronegative. Sequencing was carried out using PBMCs. J is TRBJ2-7 and V is TRBV30; D is undetermined. This CDR3 reads CAWSVSLYYEQYF. Written as DNA, the CDR3 is TGTGCCTGGAGTGTTAGTCTATATTACGAGCAGTACTTC.